This T cell receptor beta chain was found in a study of blood T cells in healthy people across ages. Overall study: Per two T cells, template switching captured roughly one barcoded beta molecule.

The germline V gene encodes CDR1 SGDLS and CDR2 YYNGEE. V lost 1 base and J lost 7; bases outside the gene matches: 6. The CDR3 consists of 15 residues. About this clonotype: No antigen is known for it.

PCR was performed a second time for roughly 7 to 12 cycles using a sample-barcoded 5' primer and a J-beta primer mix. One entry per CDR3 protein results from TCRdb running MiXCR on the 5' RACE reads. The data show around 1,600,000 distinct CDR3 sequences, approximately 39% seen once. Overall study findings and caveats: Unsorted PBMCs prevented conclusive naive versus antigen-experienced comparison. Older individuals had lower TCR beta diversity per million T cells (the decline was roughly linear).

The TCR sequence derives from a woman between 18 and 30 years old in good health. The specimen sequenced was blood. The rearrangement links TRBV9 to TRBJ2-1; TRBD2 matches 9 bases. CDR3 sequence: CASSVFLAGSNEQFF. CDR3 sequence (DNA): TGTGCCAGCAGCGTATTTCTAGCGGGAAGTAATGAGCAGTTCTTC.